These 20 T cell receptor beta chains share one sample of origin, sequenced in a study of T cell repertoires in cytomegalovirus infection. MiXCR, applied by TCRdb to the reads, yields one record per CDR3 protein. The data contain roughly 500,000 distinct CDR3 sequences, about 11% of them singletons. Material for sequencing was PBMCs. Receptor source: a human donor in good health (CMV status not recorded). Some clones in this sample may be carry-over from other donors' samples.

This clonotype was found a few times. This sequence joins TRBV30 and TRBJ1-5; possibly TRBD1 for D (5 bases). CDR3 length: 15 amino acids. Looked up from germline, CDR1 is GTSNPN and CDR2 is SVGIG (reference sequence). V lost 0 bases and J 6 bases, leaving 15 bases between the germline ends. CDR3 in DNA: TGTGCCTGGAGTGTACGGGGGGTTGGGGGTCAGCCCCAGCATTTT. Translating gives CAWSVRGVGGQPQHF.

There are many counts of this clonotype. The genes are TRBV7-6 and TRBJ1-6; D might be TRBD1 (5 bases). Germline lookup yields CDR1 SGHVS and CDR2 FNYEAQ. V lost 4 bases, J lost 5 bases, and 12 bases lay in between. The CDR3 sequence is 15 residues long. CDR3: CASSSQTANNSPLHF. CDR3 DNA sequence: TGTGCCAGCAGCTCCCAGACAGCAAATAATTCACCCCTCCACTTT.

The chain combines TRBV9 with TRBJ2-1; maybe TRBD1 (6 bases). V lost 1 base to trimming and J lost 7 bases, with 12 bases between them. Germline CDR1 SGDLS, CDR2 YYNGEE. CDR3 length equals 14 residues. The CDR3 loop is CASSVITGTNEQFF. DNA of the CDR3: TGTGCCAGCAGCGTAATTACCGGGACAAATGAGCAGTTCTTC.

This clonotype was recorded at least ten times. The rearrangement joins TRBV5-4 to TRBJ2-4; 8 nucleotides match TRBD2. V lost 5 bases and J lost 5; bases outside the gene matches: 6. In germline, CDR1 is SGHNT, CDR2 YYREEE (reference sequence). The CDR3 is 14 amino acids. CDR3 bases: TGTGCCAGCAGACCCCCGGGGGGGGAAAACATTCAGTACTTC. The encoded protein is CASRPPGGENIQYF.

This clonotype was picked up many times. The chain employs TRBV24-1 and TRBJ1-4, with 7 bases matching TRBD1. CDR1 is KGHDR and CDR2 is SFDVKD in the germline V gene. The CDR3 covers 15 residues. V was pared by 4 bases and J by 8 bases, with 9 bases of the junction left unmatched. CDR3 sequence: CATSDPRQGREKLFF. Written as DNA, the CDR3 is TGTGCCACCAGTGACCCAAGACAGGGTAGGGAAAAACTGTTTTTT.

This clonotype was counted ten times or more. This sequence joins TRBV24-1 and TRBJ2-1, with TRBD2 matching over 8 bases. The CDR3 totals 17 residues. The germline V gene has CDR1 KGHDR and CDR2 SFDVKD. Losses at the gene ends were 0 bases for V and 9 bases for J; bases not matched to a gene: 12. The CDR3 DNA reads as TGTGCCACCAGTGATTTGACGCGGGGGACTAGACTGAGTGAGCAGTTCTTC. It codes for CATSDLTRGTRLSEQFF.

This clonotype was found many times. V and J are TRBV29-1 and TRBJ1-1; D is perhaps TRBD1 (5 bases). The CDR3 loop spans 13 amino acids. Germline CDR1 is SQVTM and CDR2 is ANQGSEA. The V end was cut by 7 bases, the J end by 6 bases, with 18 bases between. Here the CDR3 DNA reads TGCAGCGCCCGGGACCCTCGAGGGGCTGAAGCTTTCTTT. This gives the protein CSARDPRGAEAFF. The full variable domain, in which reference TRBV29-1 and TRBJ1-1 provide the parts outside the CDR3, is SAVISQKPSRDICQRGTSLTIQCQVDSQVTMMFWYRQQPGQSLTLIATANQGSEATYESGFVIDKFPISRPNLTFSTLTVSNMSPEDSSIYLCSARDPRGAEAFFGQGTRLTVV.

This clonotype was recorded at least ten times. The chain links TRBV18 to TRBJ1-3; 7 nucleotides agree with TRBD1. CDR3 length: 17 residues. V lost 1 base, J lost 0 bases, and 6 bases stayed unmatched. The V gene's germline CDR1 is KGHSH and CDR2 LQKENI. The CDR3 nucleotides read TGTGCCAGCTCACCACGTCGGGGGACAGTCTCTGGAAACACCATATATTTT. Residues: CASSPRRGTVSGNTIYF.

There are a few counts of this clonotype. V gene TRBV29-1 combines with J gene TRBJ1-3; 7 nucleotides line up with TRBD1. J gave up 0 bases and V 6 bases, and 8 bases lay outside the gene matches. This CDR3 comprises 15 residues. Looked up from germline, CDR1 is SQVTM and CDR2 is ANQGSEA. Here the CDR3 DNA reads TGCAGCGTGGTGAGGGACAGTTACTCTGGAAACACCATATATTTT. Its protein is CSVVRDSYSGNTIYF.

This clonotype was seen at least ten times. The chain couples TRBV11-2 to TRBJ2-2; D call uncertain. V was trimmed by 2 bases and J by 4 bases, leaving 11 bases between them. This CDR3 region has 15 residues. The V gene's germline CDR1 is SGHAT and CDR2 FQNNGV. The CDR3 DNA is TGTGCCAGCAGCTTAACACATGCGTTCACCGGGGAGCTGTTTTTT. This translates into CASSLTHAFTGELFF.

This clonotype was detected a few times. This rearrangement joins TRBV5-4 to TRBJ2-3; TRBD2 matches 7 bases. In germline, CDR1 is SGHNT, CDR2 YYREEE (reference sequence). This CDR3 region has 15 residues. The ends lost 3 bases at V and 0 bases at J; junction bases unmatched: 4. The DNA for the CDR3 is TGTGCCAGCAGCTCAGCTAGCGGTAGCACAGATACGCAGTATTTT. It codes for CASSSASGSTDTQYF.

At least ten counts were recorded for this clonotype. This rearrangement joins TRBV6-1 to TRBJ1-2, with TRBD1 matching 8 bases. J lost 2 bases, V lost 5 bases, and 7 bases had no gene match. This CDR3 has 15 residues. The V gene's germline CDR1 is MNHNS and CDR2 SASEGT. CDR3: CASSRDPGGNYGYTF. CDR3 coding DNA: TGTGCCAGCAGTCGCGACCCAGGGGGCAACTATGGCTACACCTTC.

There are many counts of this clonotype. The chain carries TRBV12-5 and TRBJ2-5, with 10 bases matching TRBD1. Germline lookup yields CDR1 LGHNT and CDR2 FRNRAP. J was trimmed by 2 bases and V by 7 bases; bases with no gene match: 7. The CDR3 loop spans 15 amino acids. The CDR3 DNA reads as TGTGCTAGTGCATCCGGGACAGGGGTTCAAGAGACCCAGTACTTC. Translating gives CASASGTGVQETQYF.

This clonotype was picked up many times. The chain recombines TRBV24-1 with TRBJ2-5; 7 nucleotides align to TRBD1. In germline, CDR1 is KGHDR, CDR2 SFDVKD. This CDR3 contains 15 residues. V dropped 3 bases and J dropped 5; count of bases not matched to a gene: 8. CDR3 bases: TGTGCCACCAGTGATGCGACACAGGGGACGGAGACCCAGTACTTC. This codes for CATSDATQGTETQYF.

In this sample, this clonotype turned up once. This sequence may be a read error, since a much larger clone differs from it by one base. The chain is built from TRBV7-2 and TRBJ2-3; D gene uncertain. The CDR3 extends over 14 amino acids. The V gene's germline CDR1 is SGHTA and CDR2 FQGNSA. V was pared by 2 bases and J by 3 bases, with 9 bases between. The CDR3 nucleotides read TGTGCCAGCAGCTTAATGGCAAGGACAGATACGCAGTATTTT. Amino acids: CASSLMARTDTQYF.

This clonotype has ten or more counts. CDR3: CASSFIRDRGRPNYGYTF. The CDR3 coding sequence is TGTGCCAGCAGTTTTATAAGGGACAGGGGGCGACCTAACTATGGCTACACCTTC. The chain joins TRBV12-3 or TRBV12-4 to TRBJ1-2; 12 nucleotides match TRBD1. This CDR3 region has 18 residues. The V segment lost 3 bases and the J segment 0 bases; nucleotides outside the gene matches: 8.

The CDR3 loop is CSARDGTSSGYEQYF. The CDR3 DNA reads as TGCAGTGCTAGAGATGGGACTAGTAGTGGCTACGAGCAGTACTTC. The J gene is TRBJ2-7, the V gene TRBV20-1, with 8 positions matching TRBD2. Trimming cost V 0 bases and J 3 bases; bases outside gene matches: 7. The CDR3 runs to 15 residues. CDR1 is DFQATT and CDR2 is SNEGSKA in the germline V gene (reference sequence).

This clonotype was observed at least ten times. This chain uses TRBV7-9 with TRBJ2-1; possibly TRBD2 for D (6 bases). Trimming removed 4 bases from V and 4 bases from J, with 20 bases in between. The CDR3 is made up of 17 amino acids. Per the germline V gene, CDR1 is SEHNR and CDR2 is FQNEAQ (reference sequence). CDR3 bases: TGTGCCAGCAGCTCCACCCATCAGCGGGCTTTGTACAATGAGCAGTTCTTC. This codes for CASSSTHQRALYNEQFF. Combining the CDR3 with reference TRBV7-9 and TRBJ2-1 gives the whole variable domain DTGVSQNPRHKITKRGQNVTFRCDPISEHNRLYWYRQTLGQGPEFLTYFQNEAQLEKSRLLSDRFSAERPKGSFSTLEIQRTEQGDSAMYLCASSSTHQRALYNEQFFGPGTRLTVL.

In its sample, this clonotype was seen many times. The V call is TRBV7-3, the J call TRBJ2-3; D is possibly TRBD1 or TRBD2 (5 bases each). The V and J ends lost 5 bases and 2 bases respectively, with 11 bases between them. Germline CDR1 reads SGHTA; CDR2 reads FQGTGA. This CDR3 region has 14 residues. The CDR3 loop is CASSRDLNTDTQYF. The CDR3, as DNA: TGTGCCAGCAGCCGGGACCTCAACACAGATACGCAGTATTTT.

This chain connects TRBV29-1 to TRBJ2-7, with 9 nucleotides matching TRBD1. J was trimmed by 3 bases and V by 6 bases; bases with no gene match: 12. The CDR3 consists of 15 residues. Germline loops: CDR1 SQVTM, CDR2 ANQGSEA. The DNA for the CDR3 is TGCAGCGTCCGAGACGGACAGGGGAGTTACTACGAGCAGTACTTC. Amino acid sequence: CSVRDGQGSYYEQYF.